The sequence of this T cell receptor beta chain was determined in a study of tacrolimus-resistant gene-edited T cells for transplant recipients (dated by TCRdb to between 2020 and 2021). Background on the whole study: Clonality and clone numbers were compared by TCRbeta sequencing between expanded FKBP12 knockout and unedited CMV-specific T cell products. To rule out clonal outgrowth driven by transformation after gene editing, repertoire sequencing was carried out as a safety check. A couple of donors were sequenced, each contributing one unedited and one FKBP12 knockout CMV-specific T cell product. What the study reported, not specific to this receptor: Comparable clonality, top-10 clone read coverage, and total clone numbers were found for knockout and unedited products. No Morisita similarity was observed between repertoires from different donors, whereas high similarity was observed between knockout and unedited products from the same donor. It was concluded by the authors that the TCRbeta repertoire was not drastically skewed by gene editing and that excessive clonal expansion was not caused by gene editing. The repertoire comparisons shown in Figure 5 were based on n = 2.

Inclusive of the bounding cysteine and phenylalanine, the CDR3 is 15 residues long. Solely the CDR3 DNA is kept, with 45 bases framed from the first base. Compared with germline, V lacks 4 bases and J lacks 6 bases; bases without a gene match: 8. According to the germline V gene (reference sequence), CDR1 reads SEHNR and CDR2 reads FQNEAQ. Genomic DNA was used for TCRbeta sequencing through the immunoSEQ service. In the source study's methods: Repertoires were analyzed with immunoSEQ ANALYZER 3.0, computing Morisita similarity, clonality, top-10 clone coverage and total clone counts. Clonality was put on a scale on which 1 meant a monoclonal product and lower values meant a more diverse product. TCRdb provides this immuneACCESS table in a form limited to in-frame rearrangements. Some clones are lacking; in checked studies, under half of them reflect an unresolved V gene, and why the rest are absent is not known. The D gene and trimming were derived from the DNA, and the V and J assignments and clone size from that table. This sample lists 900 or so clones; around 40% were detected once. Roughly 76% of the sample rests with the top ten.

Sample treatment or condition, as interpreted from the label and publication: CRISPR-Cas9 RNP knockout of FKBP12 using synthetic sgRNA#2. PBMCs were stimulated for over 5 hours with overlapping CMV pp65 and IE-1 peptide pools before enrichment with an IFNgamma secretion assay kit. On day 7, FKBP12 knockout was carried out by electroporation of Cas9 ribonucleoprotein with an Amaxa 4D-Nucleofector. After enrichment, the CMV-specific T cells were expanded in culture with recombinant human IL-7 and IL-15. T cell products were cultured for approximately 19 days before cryopreservation. After activation, CMV-specific T cells were enriched from PBMCs on the basis of IFNgamma secretion. Recombinant Streptococcus pyogenes Cas9 protein precomplexed with FKBP12-specific sgRNA was contained in the ribonucleoprotein complexes. Synthetic sgRNA#2 was chosen for later experiments because it was the most effective guide and the GMP-preferred guide.

With respect to this clone: No per-base quality is available; no much larger clone lies one base away.

The material sequenced was a CMV-specific product grown in culture, taken from cells with FKBP12 knockout. In light of the paper, this sample's cell subset or site label describes: expanded CMV-specific T cell product isolated by IFNgamma secretion after CMV peptide stimulation. In this chain, TRBV7-9 is recombined with TRBJ2-1; 8 nucleotides in the junction match TRBD2. This clonotype was obtained from a human donor in good health, a blood donor. The DNA reads as follows: TGTGCCAGCAGCTCAGGGACTAGTAGGAGCAATGAGCAGTTCTTC. It specifies CASSSGTSRSNEQFF.